This T cell receptor (beta chain) came from a study of shared clonotypes between healthy human individuals. The CDR3 spans 15 residues. Germline CDR1 MGHRA, CDR2 YSYEKL. Trimming cost V 2 bases and J 8 bases; bases outside gene matches: 8. Data came from immunoSEQ multiplex PCR; TCRdb stores just in-frame clones and leaves some out. In the table there are 2 million or so clones, 85% to 95% of which are singletons. Findings of the study overall: Across a handful of donors, naive CD4 shared around 5.3%, naive CD8 3.5% to 4%, memory CD4 roughly 2.2%, memory CD8 about 0.4%. Clonotypes shared by all four donors outscored non-shared clonotypes in generation probability.

To note about this clone: The target antigen is unknown.

What was sequenced was naive CD4+ T cells sorted from blood. Described subset: CD45RA+ positively selected. The chain is built from TRBV4-1 and TRBJ1-2, with 10 nucleotides matching TRBD1. The TCR sequence derives from a man aged 18 to 29 in good health. Here the CDR3 reads CASSQPGTGDRGYTF. CDR3 DNA sequence: TGCGCCAGCAGCCAACCCGGGACAGGGGACCGGGGCTACACCTTC.